The clone carrying this T cell receptor (beta chain) appeared many times. Its antigen is undetermined. Amplification of TCR alpha and beta CDR3 regions from RNA used iRepertoire nested multiplex PCR. TCRdb reprocessed the multiplex PCR reads via MiXCR and lists one record per CDR3 protein. The sample shows some 22,000 distinct CDR3 sequences, 20% to 25% of them seen only once. The length of the CDR3 is 15 residues. The ends lost 3 bases at V and 3 bases at J; junction bases unmatched: 2. From germline, CDR1 is SGHTA and CDR2 FQGTGA. The data belong to a study of glioma-infiltrating T cells. Study-level points and caveats: Above-expected tissue-blood divergence occurred in all gliomas, most in low-grade ones.

The TCR comes from a human donor with low-grade glioma or glioblastoma, undergoing nonglioma brain surgery, or in good health (not recorded which). The chain is built from TRBV7-3 and TRBJ2-1; 10 positions match TRBD2. Sequencing input: glioma tissue, nonneoplastic brain tissue, or PBMCs (not recorded which). CDR3 sequence: CASSFLAGDYNEQFF. The CDR3 DNA reads TGTGCCAGCAGCTTTCTAGCGGGGGACTACAATGAGCAGTTCTTC.